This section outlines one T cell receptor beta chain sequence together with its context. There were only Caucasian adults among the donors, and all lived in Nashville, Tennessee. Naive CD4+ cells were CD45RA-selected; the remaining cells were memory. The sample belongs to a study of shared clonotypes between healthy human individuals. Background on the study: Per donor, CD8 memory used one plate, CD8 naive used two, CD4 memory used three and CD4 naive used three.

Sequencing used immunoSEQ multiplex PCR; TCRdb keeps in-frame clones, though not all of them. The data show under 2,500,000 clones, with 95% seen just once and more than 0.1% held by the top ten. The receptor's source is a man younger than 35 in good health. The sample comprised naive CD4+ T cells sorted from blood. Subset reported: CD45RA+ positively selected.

DNA of the CDR3: TGTGCCAGAAGCAACAGGACAGGGGGCGCCTTGGGTCGAAAATTCTACGAGCAGTACTTC. It is translated as CARSNRTGGALGRKFYEQYF. The rearrangement uses TRBV5-3 and TRBJ2-7; 11 nucleotides line up with TRBD1. TRBV5-3 carries the ORF label, with uncertain function. V lost 4 bases to trimming and J lost 3 bases; unmatched junction nucleotides: 21. This CDR3 has 20 amino acids.